Each of the 9 T cell receptor beta chains below was sequenced from the same sample in a study of cytomegalovirus exposure and HLA in healthy donors. PCR was performed using 60 Vbeta and 13 Jbeta primers. Profiled with immunoSEQ multiplex PCR; TCRdb holds only in-frame clones, not every one. This sample has 70,000 to 100,000 clones, with over 75% found just once. The sample taken for sequencing was PBMCs. Receptors were obtained from a man between 18 and 35 years old in good health and CMV-seronegative.

The CDR3 sequence is CASSLGGVGTEAFF. The CDR3 bases are TGTGCCAGCAGCTTAGGAGGTGTGGGCACTGAAGCTTTCTTT. This chain connects TRBV5-5 to TRBJ1-1, with D unresolved. The CDR3 is 14 amino acids. Germline assignment: CDR1 SGHKS and CDR2 YYEKEE (reference sequence). V shed 2 bases and J shed 4 bases, with 12 bases lying between them.

The chain has TRBV10-1 and TRBJ1-2, with TRBD1 as a possible D gene (6 bases). The CDR3 is 17 residues long. Trimming stripped 0 bases from V and 3 bases from J, with 17 bases between. Germline V gene data show CDR1 as WNHNN and CDR2 as SYGVQD (reference sequence). The CDR3 spells CASSESGTLQQHYGYTF. Here the CDR3 DNA reads TGCGCCAGCAGTGAGTCCGGGACACTCCAACAACACTATGGCTACACCTTC.

The chain joins TRBV6-1 to TRBJ2-7, with 12 nucleotides matching TRBD1. Per the germline V gene, CDR1 is MNHNS and CDR2 is SASEGT. The CDR3 covers 16 residues. The junction had 3 bases not matched to a gene; V was cut back by 3 bases and J by 0 bases. The DNA for the CDR3 is TGTGCCAGCAGTGAGTGGGGACAGGGGGCCTCCTACGAGCAGTACTTC. Amino acids: CASSEWGQGASYEQYF.

The rearrangement joins TRBV9 to TRBJ2-7, with 9 bases matching TRBD1. The trim removed 3 bases at V and 4 bases at J, leaving 8 bases unmatched. Germline V gene lookup returns CDR1 SGDLS and CDR2 YYNGEE. The length of the CDR3 is 15 residues. For the CDR3, the DNA is TGTGCCAGCAGCGAGAGGACAGGGGAGGTTTACGAGCAGTACTTC. This gives the protein CASSERTGEVYEQYF. The whole variable domain, remainder taken from reference TRBV9 and TRBJ2-7, is DSGVTQTPKHLITATGQRVTLRCSPRSGDLSVYWYQQSLDQGLQFLIQYYNGEERAKGNILERFSAQQFPDLHSELNLSSLELGDSALYFCASSERTGEVYEQYFGPGTRLTVT.

The chain joins TRBV19 to TRBJ2-7; 10 bases align to TRBD1. CDR1 is LNHDA and CDR2 is SQIVND in the germline V gene (reference sequence). The CDR3 spans 16 residues. The junction had 7 bases not matched to a gene; V was cut back by 3 bases and J by 2 bases. The CDR3 protein is CASSIYGTGDPYEQYF. In nucleotides, the CDR3 is TGTGCCAGTAGTATCTACGGGACAGGGGACCCCTACGAGCAGTACTTC.

The CDR3 DNA sequence: TGTGCCAGCAGCTTGGGTCCAGGGGGCGTCTTTTCCTACGAGCAGTACTTC. Translated: CASSLGPGGVFSYEQYF. The chain uses TRBV5-4 and TRBJ2-7; 8 positions agree with TRBD1. This CDR3 contains 17 residues. Germline V gene data show CDR1 as SGHNT and CDR2 as YYREEE (reference sequence). V gave up 0 bases and J gave up 1 base; unmatched junction bases: 9.

The V call is TRBV10-3, the J call TRBJ2-7, with D possibly TRBD1 on 6 matching bases. Looked up from germline, CDR1 is ENHRY and CDR2 is SYGVKD. CDR3 length equals 16 residues. Trimming removed 6 bases at V and 0 bases at J, with 18 bases between. CDR3 bases: TGTGCCATCAGCCCTCGACGCACAGGGAGCTCCTACGAGCAGTACTTC. Its translation is CAISPRRTGSSYEQYF.

This sequence joins TRBV9 and TRBJ2-2, with a tentative D call TRBD1 (5 bases). V was trimmed by 0 bases and J by 6 bases, leaving 15 bases between them. The CDR3 loop spans 16 amino acids. From germline, CDR1 is SGDLS and CDR2 YYNGEE. CDR3 region: CASSVAPRRAAGELFF. DNA of the CDR3: TGTGCCAGCAGCGTAGCACCGCGCAGGGCGGCCGGGGAGCTGTTTTTT.

The rearrangement links TRBV11-2 to TRBJ1-4; 8 positions match TRBD1. The V gene end was trimmed by 5 bases and the J gene end by 8 bases; junction bases not matched to a gene: 7. CDR3 length: 14 amino acids. From germline, CDR1 is SGHAT and CDR2 FQNNGV. CDR3 DNA sequence: TGTGCCAGCAGCCAATGGACAGGGCGGGAAAAACTGTTTTTT. Translation: CASSQWTGREKLFF.